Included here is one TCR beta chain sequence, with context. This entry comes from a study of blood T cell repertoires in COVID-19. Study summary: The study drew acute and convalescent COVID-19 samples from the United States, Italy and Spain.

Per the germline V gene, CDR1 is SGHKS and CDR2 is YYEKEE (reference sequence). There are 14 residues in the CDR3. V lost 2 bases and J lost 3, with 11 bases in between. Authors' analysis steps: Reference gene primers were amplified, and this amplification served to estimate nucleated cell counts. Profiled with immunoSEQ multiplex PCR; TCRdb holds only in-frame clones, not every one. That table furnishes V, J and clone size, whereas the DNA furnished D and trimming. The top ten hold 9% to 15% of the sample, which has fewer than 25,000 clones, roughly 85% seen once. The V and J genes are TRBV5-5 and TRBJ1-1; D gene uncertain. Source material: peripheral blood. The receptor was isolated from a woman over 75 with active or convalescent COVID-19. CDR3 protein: CASSFLQEYTEAFF. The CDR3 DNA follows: TGTGCCAGCAGCTTCTTGCAGGAATACACTGAAGCTTTCTTT.